This T cell receptor (beta chain) was captured in a study of OX40 agonist ivuxolimab in advanced cancers. Study-level background: Previous treatment with anti-PD-1, anti-PD-L1 or anti-CTLA-4 therapy was allowed; about 44% had received some.

V dropped 2 bases and J dropped 4 bases, with 17 bases sitting between them. This CDR3 contains 16 residues. CDR1 is MNHEY, CDR2 SVGAGI, per germline. Clones were sequenced by immunoSEQ multiplex PCR, and TCRdb holds only the in-frame ones, with some missing. Of about 84,000 clones listed, about four fifths are singletons. The V call is TRBV6-5, the J call TRBJ1-1; tentatively, D is TRBD1 (5 bases). The specimen comprised CD4+ or CD8+ T cells sorted from blood, sampled in a trial of the OX40 agonist ivuxolimab. This TCR was recovered from an adult with an advanced solid tumor such as melanoma, head and neck, liver or kidney cancer. The CDR3 loop is CASSYAGSVGTTEAFF. CDR3 coding DNA: TGTGCCAGCAGTTACGCAGGGTCCGTAGGGACCACTGAAGCTTTCTTT.